Listed below are T cell receptor beta chains from one sample, sequenced in a study of cytomegalovirus exposure and HLA in healthy donors. Measured with immunoSEQ multiplex PCR; TCRdb has only the in-frame clones, and not every one. This table holds 130,000 to 150,000 clones, around three quarters found once. The sample comprised PBMCs. The receptors stem from a man in his forties in good health and CMV-seropositive. Both conserved end residues are part of each CDR3. A D gene is named only where the DNA matches it firmly. Clone sizes are given selectively: once, few, many, or a class where the clone is expanded.

CDR3 length	D gene	V gene	J gene	clone size	CDR3 protein	CDR3 DNA
15	TRBD1	TRBV28	TRBJ1-5	-	CASSSGDRGYQPQHF	TGTGCCAGCAGCTCAGGGGACAGAGGGTATCAGCCCCAGCATTTT
13	-	TRBV2	TRBJ2-7	-	CASSLTDTYEQYF	TGTGCCAGCAGTCTGACGGACACCTACGAGCAGTACTTC
14	-	TRBV28	TRBJ2-5	-	CASSLQGYQETQYF	TGTGCCAGCAGTTTACAGGGCTACCAAGAGACCCAGTACTTC
14	-	TRBV10-2	TRBJ2-7	-	CASSGTVSSYEQYF	TGCGCCAGCAGTGGGACAGTTTCATCCTACGAGCAGTACTTC
12	TRBD2	TRBV30	TRBJ2-7	-	CAWAGLAYEQYF	TGTGCCTGGGCGGGACTAGCGTACGAGCAGTACTTC
18	TRBD1	TRBV28	TRBJ2-7	-	CASSYPGGRDRDFYEQYF	TGTGCCAGCAGTTACCCCGGGGGCCGGGACAGGGACTTCTACGAGCAGTACTTC
14	-	TRBV15	TRBJ1-2	-	CATSRDPGGYGYTF	TGTGCCACCAGCAGAGATCCGGGTGGCTATGGCTACACCTTC
17	-	TRBV19	TRBJ1-4	-	CASSSRHEGATNEKLFF	TGTGCCAGTAGTAGCCGTCATGAAGGGGCAACTAATGAAAAACTGTTTTTT
16	TRBD2	TRBV28	TRBJ2-1	-	CASSSPGTSRDNEQFF	TGTGCCAGCAGTTCCCCCGGGACTAGCAGGGACAATGAGCAGTTCTTC
15	-	TRBV19	TRBJ2-7	-	CASSIGQRSSHEQYF	TGTGCCAGTAGTATAGGGCAAAGGAGCTCCCACGAGCAGTACTTC
16	TRBD1	TRBV6-4	TRBJ2-2	-	CASSPSGTGGTGELFF	TGTGCCAGCAGCCCTTCCGGGACAGGGGGCACCGGGGAGCTGTTTTTT
16	TRBD1	TRBV19	TRBJ2-2	-	CASSIAGQTNTGELFF	TGTGCCAGTAGTATAGCGGGACAGACCAACACCGGGGAGCTGTTTTTT
16	-	TRBV7-2	TRBJ1-2	once	CASSLGPASGTYGYTF	TGTGCCAGCAGCTTAGGCCCTGCCTCAGGGACTTACGGCTACACCTTC
14	TRBD1	TRBV7-7	TRBJ1-4	-	CASGRDRGGEKLFF	TGTGCCAGCGGCCGGGACAGGGGAGGGGAAAAACTGTTTTTT
15	TRBD1	TRBV18	TRBJ1-1	-	CASSPPGTANTEAFF	TGTGCCAGCTCACCACCCGGGACAGCGAACACTGAAGCTTTCTTT
14	TRBD1	TRBV6-1	TRBJ2-7	-	CASSEGQGYYEQYF	TGTGCCAGCAGTGAGGGACAGGGCTACTACGAGCAGTACTTC
17	TRBD1	TRBV7-9	TRBJ1-2	-	CSSSLDRALLLNYGYTF	TGTTCCAGCAGCTTAGACAGGGCACTCCTTCTGAACTATGGCTACACCTTC
16	TRBD1	TRBV9	TRBJ2-5	once	CASSVEPPDRAETQYF	TGTGCCAGCAGCGTCGAGCCCCCTGACAGGGCGGAGACCCAGTACTTC
15	TRBD2	TRBV7-9	TRBJ2-1	-	CASSLKLANYNEQFF	TGTGCCAGCAGCTTAAAACTAGCGAACTACAATGAGCAGTTCTTC
14	-	TRBV4-1	TRBJ2-3	few	CASSQESPTDTQYF	TGCGCCAGCAGCCAAGAGAGCCCCACAGATACGCAGTATTTT
15	TRBD2	TRBV5-1	TRBJ2-7	-	CASSLDAGVGYEQYF	TGCGCCAGCAGCTTGGACGCGGGAGTGGGGTACGAGCAGTACTTC
14	-	TRBV23-1	TRBJ1-2	-	CASSQGAINYGYTF	TGCGCCAGCAGTCAAGGGGCGATAAACTATGGCTACACCTTC
18	TRBD2	TRBV18	TRBJ2-3	once	CASSPQEGLAGGADTQYF	TGTGCCAGCTCACCACAAGAGGGACTAGCGGGAGGAGCAGATACGCAGTATTTT
16	-	TRBV28	TRBJ1-5	-	CASSTSIGQINQPQHF	TGTGCCAGCAGTACAAGTATTGGGCAGATTAATCAGCCCCAGCATTTT
14	TRBD1	TRBV6-6	TRBJ1-1	-	CASSLTGWGTEAFF	TGTGCCAGCAGTTTGACAGGGTGGGGCACTGAAGCTTTCTTT
14	TRBD1	TRBV5-1	TRBJ1-2	-	CASSPQDRGSGYTF	TGCGCCAGCAGCCCTCAGGACAGGGGTAGTGGCTACACCTTC
14	-	TRBV4-1	TRBJ1-5	few	CASSQDMRGQPQHF	TGCGCCAGCAGCCAAGATATGAGAGGTCAGCCCCAGCATTTT
15	-	TRBV5-4	TRBJ2-5	-	CASSPRRSSQETQYF	TGTGCCAGCAGCCCTCGACGGAGCTCCCAAGAGACCCAGTACTTC
18	TRBD2	TRBV5-5	TRBJ2-7	-	CASSTEGDLAGSSYEQYF	TGTGCCAGCAGCACGGAGGGAGATCTAGCGGGGTCCTCCTACGAGCAGTACTTC
15	-	TRBV18	TRBJ2-3	few	CASSPPGAEADTQYF	TGTGCCAGCTCACCACCTGGCGCGGAAGCAGATACGCAGTATTTT
17	TRBD2	TRBV5-4	TRBJ2-2	-	CASSSGLAGTGTGELFF	TGTGCCAGCAGCTCTGGACTAGCGGGAACAGGTACCGGGGAGCTGTTTTTT
17	TRBD1	TRBV30	TRBJ1-2	-	CAWSVLKGAEANYGYTF	TGTGCCTGGAGTGTACTGAAGGGGGCCGAAGCTAACTATGGCTACACCTTC
20	TRBD2	TRBV7-3	TRBJ2-6	-	CASSFGGPAGVLSGANVLTF	TGTGCCAGCAGCTTTGGGGGGCCAGCGGGAGTCCTGTCAGGGGCCAACGTCCTGACTTTC
13	-	TRBV7-9	TRBJ1-1	-	CSSSFAEQGEAFF	TGTTCCAGCAGCTTTGCGGAACAGGGTGAAGCTTTCTTT
12	-	TRBV6-1	TRBJ2-3	-	CASRRSADTQYF	TGTGCCAGCAGGCGGTCAGCAGATACGCAGTATTTT
15	-	TRBV5-6	TRBJ2-7	-	CASSLVGLRSYEQYF	TGTGCCAGCAGCTTGGTGGGGCTGAGGTCCTACGAGCAGTACTTC
17	-	TRBV7-6	TRBJ2-1	-	CASSLNLKTYRVGEQFF	TGTGCCAGCAGCTTAAACCTAAAAACCTACAGGGTCGGCGAGCAGTTCTTC
11	-	TRBV20-1	TRBJ2-1	-	CSARTSNEQFF	TGCAGTGCTAGAACTAGCAATGAGCAGTTCTTC
15	-	TRBV6-1	TRBJ1-6	-	CASSEARLGRSPLHF	TGTGCCAGCAGTGAAGCGCGCTTGGGGCGTTCACCCCTCCACTTT
15	TRBD1	TRBV2	TRBJ2-3	-	CASSADRGLIDTQYF	TGTGCCAGCAGCGCAGACAGGGGGCTAATAGATACGCAGTATTTT
16	TRBD2	TRBV28	TRBJ2-1	-	CASSLAVAGHYNEQFF	TGTGCCAGCAGCCTAGCAGTAGCGGGGCACTACAATGAGCAGTTCTTC
15	TRBD2	TRBV5-4	TRBJ2-1	-	CASSNSGRGDNEQFF	TGTGCCAGCAGCAATAGCGGGAGAGGGGACAATGAGCAGTTCTTC
18	TRBD2	TRBV5-3	TRBJ2-3	-	CARRTYTGAGERGDTQYF	TGTGCCAGAAGAACCTACACGGGAGCGGGAGAGAGGGGAGATACGCAGTATTTT
16	TRBD2	TRBV7-9	TRBJ2-2	-	CASSQGLAVDTGELFF	TGTGCCAGCAGCCAAGGACTAGCGGTCGACACCGGGGAGCTGTTTTTT
15	-	TRBV7-9	TRBJ1-2	-	CSSSSTSDANYGYTF	TGTTCCAGCAGCTCGACATCTGACGCTAACTATGGCTACACCTTC
15	-	TRBV19	TRBJ2-1	-	CASSPKGSHYNEQFF	TGTGCCAGTAGTCCCAAGGGGTCCCATTACAATGAGCAGTTCTTC
16	TRBD2	TRBV4-2	TRBJ2-2	-	CASGFGTSGLNGELFF	TGTGCCAGCGGATTCGGGACTAGCGGGTTGAACGGGGAGCTGTTTTTT
11	-	TRBV6-1	TRBJ1-1	-	CASIHRFEAFF	TGTGCCAGCATTCACAGATTCGAAGCTTTCTTT